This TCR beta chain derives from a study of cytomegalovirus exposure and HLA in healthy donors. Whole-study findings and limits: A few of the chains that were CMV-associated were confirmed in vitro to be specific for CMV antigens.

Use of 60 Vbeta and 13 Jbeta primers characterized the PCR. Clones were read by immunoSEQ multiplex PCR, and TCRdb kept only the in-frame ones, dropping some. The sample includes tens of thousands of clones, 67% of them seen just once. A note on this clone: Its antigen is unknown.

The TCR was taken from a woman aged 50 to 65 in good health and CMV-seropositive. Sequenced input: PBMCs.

The DNA of the CDR3 is TGCGCCAGCAGCACCGAGGGCACCCTGGAAGCTTTCTTT. As protein: CASSTEGTLEAFF. The rearrangement joins TRBV5-1 to TRBJ1-1; D gene ambiguous. The length of the CDR3 is 13 residues. Trimming removed 4 bases at V and 8 bases at J, with 15 bases between. CDR1 is SGHRS and CDR2 is YFSETQ in the germline V gene.